The table lists the clone carrying this T cell receptor (beta chain) with a few counts. What it binds is unknown. The sample comes from a study of early T cells in non-severe SARS-CoV-2 infection. Trimming removed 1 base at V and 8 bases at J, with 8 bases between. This CDR3 comprises 12 residues. CDR1 is SEHNR and CDR2 is FQNEAQ in the germline V gene (reference sequence). TCRdb fed the 5' RACE reads into MiXCR, producing one record per CDR3 protein. The sample yields roughly 65,000 distinct CDR3 sequences, approximately 10% seen once. Study results and limitations: Lookups in VDJdb leaned toward anti-spike CD8 responses and missed private and CD4 specificities.

The sequenced material came from whole blood. The source is an adult who was a healthcare worker with PCR-confirmed SARS-CoV-2 infection or an uninfected control (not recorded which). This sequence joins TRBV7-9 and TRBJ1-1; a weak D match, TRBD1 (5 bases). The CDR3 region has the DNA TGTGCCAGCAGCTTAGTTGGGGGAGAAGCTTTCTTT. Encoded protein: CASSLVGGEAFF.